This note documents a single TCR beta chain sequence. CDR1 and CDR2 from the germline V gene are SGHTS and YDEGEE. J gave up 2 bases and V 4 bases, and 6 bases lay outside the gene matches. This CDR3 is 16 amino acids long. The sample belongs to a study of blood T cell repertoires in COVID-19. Overall study: Sources were T cells, B-cell-depleted T cells, or PBMCs; the material itself was cDNA or gDNA.

Living in about two dozen US areas, the participants were between roughly 18 and 90 years of age. Clinical history reported by participants formed the basis on which cohorts were assigned. Only in-frame clones appear in the TCRdb table, and some are missing; sequencing was by immunoSEQ multiplex PCR. The sample lists approximately 350,000 clones, more than 80% occurring once. The chain couples TRBV5-8 to TRBJ1-4; the match to TRBD1 covers 9 bases. The TCR comes from a man aged 18-30 years who had recovered from COVID-19. The material sequenced was PBMCs or T cells enriched from blood (not recorded which). CDR3 coding DNA: TGTGCCAGCAGCCAAGGGACAGGGCGGACTAATGAAAAACTGTTTTTT. Translation: CASSQGTGRTNEKLFF.